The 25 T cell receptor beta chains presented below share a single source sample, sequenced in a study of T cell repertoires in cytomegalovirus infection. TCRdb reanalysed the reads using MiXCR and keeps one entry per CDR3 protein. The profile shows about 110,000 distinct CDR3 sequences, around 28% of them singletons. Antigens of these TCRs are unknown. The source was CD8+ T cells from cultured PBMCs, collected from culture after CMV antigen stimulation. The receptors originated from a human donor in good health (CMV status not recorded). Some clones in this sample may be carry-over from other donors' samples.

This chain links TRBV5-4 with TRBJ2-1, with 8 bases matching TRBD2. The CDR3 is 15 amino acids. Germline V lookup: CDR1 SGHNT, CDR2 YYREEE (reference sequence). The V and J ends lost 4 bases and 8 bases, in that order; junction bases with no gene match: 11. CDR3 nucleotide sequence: TGTGCCAGCAGCCCCGGGACTAGTCAGGGGTATGAGCAGTTCTTC. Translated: CASSPGTSQGYEQFF.

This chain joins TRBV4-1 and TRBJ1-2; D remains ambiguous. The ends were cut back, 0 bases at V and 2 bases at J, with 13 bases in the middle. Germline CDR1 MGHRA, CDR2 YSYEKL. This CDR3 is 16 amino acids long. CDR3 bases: TGCGCCAGCAGCCAAGAGAGAGGGATATTAAACTATGGCTACACCTTC. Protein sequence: CASSQERGILNYGYTF.

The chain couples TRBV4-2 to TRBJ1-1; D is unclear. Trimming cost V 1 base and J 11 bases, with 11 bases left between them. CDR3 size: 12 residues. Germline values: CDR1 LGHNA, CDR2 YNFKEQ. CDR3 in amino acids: CASSQGEDVAFF. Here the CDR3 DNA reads TGTGCCAGCAGCCAAGGGGAGGACGTGGCTTTCTTT.

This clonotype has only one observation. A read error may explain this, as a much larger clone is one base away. DNA of the CDR3: TGTGTCAGCAGCTCGGGGGGCGAGCAGTACTTC. It translates to CVSSSGGEQYF. This chain joins TRBV11-3 and TRBJ2-7, with 7 positions matching TRBD2. Germline V CDR1 and CDR2: SGHNT, YENEEA. The CDR3 is 11 amino acids.

The CDR3 here is CATSSEGAGAIYGYTF. CDR3 nucleotide sequence: TGTGCCACCAGCAGTGAAGGGGCAGGGGCAATCTATGGCTACACCTTC. The chain has TRBV15 and TRBJ1-2, with D perhaps TRBD1 (6 bases). Germline CDR1 and CDR2: LNHNV and YYDKDF (reference sequence). The CDR3 has 16 residues. V was clipped by 3 bases and J by 4 bases, with 18 bases between them.

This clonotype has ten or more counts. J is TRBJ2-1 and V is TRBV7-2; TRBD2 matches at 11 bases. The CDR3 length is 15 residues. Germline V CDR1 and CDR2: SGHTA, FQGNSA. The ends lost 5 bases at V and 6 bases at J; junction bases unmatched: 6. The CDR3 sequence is CASSTLAGGFNEQFF. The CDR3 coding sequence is TGTGCCAGCAGCACCCTAGCGGGAGGCTTCAATGAGCAGTTCTTC.

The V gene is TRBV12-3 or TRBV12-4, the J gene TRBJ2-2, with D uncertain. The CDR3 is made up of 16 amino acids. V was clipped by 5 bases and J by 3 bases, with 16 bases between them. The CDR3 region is CASSLPGDTDTGELFF. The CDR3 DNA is TGTGCCAGCAGTCTCCCCGGAGACACCGACACCGGGGAGCTGTTTTTT.

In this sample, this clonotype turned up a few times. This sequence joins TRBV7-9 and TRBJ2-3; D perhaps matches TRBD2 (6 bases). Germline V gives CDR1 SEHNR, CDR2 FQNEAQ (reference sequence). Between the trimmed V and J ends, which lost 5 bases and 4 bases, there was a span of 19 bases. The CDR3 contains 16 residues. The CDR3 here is CASSAPGDSSADTQYF. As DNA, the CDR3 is TGTGCCAGCAGCGCCCCCGGGGACTCGAGCGCAGATACGCAGTATTTT.

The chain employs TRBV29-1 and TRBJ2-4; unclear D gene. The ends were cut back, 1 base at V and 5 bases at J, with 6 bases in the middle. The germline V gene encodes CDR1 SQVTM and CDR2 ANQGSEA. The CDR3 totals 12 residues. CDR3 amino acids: CSVEVWENIQYF. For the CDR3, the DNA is TGCAGCGTTGAAGTTTGGGAAAACATTCAGTACTTC.

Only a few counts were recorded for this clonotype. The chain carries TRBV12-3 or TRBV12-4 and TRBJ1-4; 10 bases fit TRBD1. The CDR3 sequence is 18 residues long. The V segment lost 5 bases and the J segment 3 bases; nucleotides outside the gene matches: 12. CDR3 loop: CASSTPDRGVAANEKLFF. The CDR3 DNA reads TGTGCCAGCAGTACCCCGGACAGGGGGGTAGCGGCTAATGAAAAACTGTTTTTT.

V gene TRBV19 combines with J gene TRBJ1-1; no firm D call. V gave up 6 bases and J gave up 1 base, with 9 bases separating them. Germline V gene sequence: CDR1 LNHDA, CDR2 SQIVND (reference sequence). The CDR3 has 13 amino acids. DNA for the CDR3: TGTGCCAGTAGGGTAACCTCGAACACTGAAGCTTTCTTT. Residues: CASRVTSNTEAFF.

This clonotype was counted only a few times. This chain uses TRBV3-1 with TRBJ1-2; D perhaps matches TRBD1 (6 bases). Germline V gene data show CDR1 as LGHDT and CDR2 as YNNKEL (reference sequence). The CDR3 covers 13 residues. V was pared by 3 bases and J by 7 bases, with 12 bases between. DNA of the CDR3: TGTGCCAGCAGCCATGGGACAACCTTTGGCTACACCTTC. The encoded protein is CASSHGTTFGYTF.

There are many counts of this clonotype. The CDR3 loop is CASCMSSYNSPLHF. CDR3 in DNA: TGTGCCAGCTGCATGAGCTCCTATAATTCACCCCTCCACTTT. The J gene is TRBJ1-6, the V gene TRBV25-1; the D is unclear. This CDR3 is 14 amino acids long. CDR1 is MGHDK and CDR2 is SYGVNS in the germline V gene. Trimming stripped 8 bases from V and 0 bases from J, with 8 bases between.

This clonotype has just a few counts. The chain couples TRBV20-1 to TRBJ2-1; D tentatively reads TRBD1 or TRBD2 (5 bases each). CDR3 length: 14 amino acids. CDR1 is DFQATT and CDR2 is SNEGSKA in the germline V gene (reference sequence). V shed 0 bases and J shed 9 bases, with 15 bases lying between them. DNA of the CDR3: TGCAGTGCTAGAGATAGGGACGGGCGGAGTGAGCAGTTCTTC. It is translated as CSARDRDGRSEQFF.

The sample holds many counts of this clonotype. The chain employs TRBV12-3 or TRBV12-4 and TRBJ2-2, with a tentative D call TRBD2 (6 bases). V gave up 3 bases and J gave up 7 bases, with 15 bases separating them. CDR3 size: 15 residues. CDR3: CASSFFPGDDGELFF. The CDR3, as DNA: TGTGCCAGCAGTTTTTTCCCGGGGGACGACGGGGAGCTGTTTTTT.

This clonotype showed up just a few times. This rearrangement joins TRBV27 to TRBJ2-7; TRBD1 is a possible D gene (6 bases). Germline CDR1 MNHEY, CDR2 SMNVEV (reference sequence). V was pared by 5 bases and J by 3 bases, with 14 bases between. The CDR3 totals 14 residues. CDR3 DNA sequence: TGTGCCAGCAGTCCATTGGACAGTCACTACGAGCAGTACTTC. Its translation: CASSPLDSHYEQYF.

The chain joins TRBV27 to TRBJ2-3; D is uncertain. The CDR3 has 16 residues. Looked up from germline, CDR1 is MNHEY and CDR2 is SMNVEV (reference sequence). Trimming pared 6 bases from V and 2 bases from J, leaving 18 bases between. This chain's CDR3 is CASSLRATLPTDTQYF. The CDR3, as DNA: TGTGCCAGCAGCCTCCGGGCCACATTACCCACAGATACGCAGTATTTT.

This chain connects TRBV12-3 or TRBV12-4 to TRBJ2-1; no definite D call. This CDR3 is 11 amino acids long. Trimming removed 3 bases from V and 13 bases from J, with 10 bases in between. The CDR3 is CASSFAQSQFF. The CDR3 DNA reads TGTGCCAGCAGTTTCGCGCAAAGTCAGTTCTTC.

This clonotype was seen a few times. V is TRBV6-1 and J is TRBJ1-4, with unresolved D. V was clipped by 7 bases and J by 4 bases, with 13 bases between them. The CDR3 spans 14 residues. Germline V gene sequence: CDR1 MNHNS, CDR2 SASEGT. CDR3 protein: CASTARGYNEKLFF. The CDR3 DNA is TGTGCCAGCACGGCTAGAGGTTATAATGAAAAACTGTTTTTT.

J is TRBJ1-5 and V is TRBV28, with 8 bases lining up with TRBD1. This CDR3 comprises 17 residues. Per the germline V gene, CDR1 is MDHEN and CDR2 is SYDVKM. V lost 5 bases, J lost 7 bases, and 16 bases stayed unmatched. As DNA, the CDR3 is TGTGCCAGCAGTACGGACAGGGAAACGATCAGGTGGCAGCCCCAGCATTTT. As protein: CASSTDRETIRWQPQHF.

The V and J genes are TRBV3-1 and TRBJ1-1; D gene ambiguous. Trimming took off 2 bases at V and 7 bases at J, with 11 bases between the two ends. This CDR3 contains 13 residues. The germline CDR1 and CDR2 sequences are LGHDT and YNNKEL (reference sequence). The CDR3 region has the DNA TGTGCCAGCAGCCAAAGTCTGCTCAATGAAGCTTTCTTT. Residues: CASSQSLLNEAFF.

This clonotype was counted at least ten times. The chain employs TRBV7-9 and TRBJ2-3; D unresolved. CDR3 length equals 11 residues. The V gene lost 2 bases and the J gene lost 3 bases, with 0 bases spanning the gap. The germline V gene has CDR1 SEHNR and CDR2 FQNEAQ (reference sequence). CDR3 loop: CASSLTDTQYF. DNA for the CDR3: TGTGCCAGCAGCTTAACAGATACGCAGTATTTT.

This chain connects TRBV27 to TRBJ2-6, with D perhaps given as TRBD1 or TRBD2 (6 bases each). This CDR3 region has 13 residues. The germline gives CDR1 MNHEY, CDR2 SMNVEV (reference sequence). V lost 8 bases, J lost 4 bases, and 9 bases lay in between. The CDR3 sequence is CASGGGGANVLTF. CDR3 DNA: TGTGCCAGCGGAGGGGGGGGGGCCAACGTCCTGACTTTC.

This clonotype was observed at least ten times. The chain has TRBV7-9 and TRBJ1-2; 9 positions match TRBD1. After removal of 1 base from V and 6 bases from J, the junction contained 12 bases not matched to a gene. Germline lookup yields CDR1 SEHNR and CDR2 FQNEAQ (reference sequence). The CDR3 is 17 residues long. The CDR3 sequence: CASSLGRRGTGWNGYTF. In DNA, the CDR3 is TGTGCCAGCAGCTTAGGAAGGAGAGGGACAGGGTGGAATGGCTACACCTTC.

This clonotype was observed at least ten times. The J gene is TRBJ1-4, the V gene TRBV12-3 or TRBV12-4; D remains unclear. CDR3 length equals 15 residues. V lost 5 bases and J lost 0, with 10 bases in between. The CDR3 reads CASSPGLATNEKLFF. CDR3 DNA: TGTGCCAGCAGTCCGGGCCTTGCAACTAATGAAAAACTGTTTTTT.